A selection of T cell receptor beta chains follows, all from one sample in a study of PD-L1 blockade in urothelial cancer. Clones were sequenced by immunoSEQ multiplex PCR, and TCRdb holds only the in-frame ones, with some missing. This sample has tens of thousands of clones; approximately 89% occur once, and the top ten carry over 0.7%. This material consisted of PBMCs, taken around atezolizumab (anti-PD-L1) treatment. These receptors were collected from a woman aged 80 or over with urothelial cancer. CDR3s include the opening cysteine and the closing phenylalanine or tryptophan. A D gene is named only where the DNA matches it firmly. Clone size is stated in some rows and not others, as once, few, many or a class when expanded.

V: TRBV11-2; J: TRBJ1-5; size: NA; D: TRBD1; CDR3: CASSPATGGQPQHF; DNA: TGTGCCAGCAGCCCTGCGACAGGGGGTCAGCCCCAGCATTTT
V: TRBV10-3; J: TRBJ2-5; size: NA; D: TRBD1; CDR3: CAIRATGTGGETQYF; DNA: TGTGCCATCAGGGCCACCGGGACAGGTGGAGAGACCCAGTACTTC
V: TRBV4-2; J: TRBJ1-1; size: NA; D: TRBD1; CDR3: CASSQEIRGQGRTEAFF; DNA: TGTGCCAGCAGCCAAGAAATAAGGGGACAGGGGAGGACTGAAGCTTTCTTT
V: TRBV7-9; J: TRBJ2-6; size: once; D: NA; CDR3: CASSPSSGANVLTF; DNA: TGTGCCAGCAGCCCCAGCTCTGGGGCCAACGTCCTGACTTTC
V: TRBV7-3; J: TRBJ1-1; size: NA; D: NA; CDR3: CASSLEQMNTEAFF; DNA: TGTGCCAGCAGCTTGGAGCAGATGAACACTGAAGCTTTCTTT
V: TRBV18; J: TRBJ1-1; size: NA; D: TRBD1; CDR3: CASSPRPRGAINTEAFF; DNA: TGTGCCAGCTCACCACGTCCCAGGGGGGCTATTAACACTGAAGCTTTCTTT
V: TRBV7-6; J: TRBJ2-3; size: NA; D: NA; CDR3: CASSPRVEGRDTQYF; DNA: TGTGCCAGCAGCCCCCGGGTCGAGGGTAGGGATACGCAGTATTTT
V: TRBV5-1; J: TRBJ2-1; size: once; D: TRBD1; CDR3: CASSPNSDRAIYNEQFF; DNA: TGCGCCAGCAGCCCTAACTCGGACAGGGCAATCTACAATGAGCAGTTCTTC
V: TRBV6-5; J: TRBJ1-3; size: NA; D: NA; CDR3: CASSPGGWTGNTIYF; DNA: TGTGCCAGCAGTCCCGGGGGTTGGACCGGAAACACCATATATTTT
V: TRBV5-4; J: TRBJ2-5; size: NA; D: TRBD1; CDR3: CASSGTGAQETQYF; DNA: TGTGCCAGCAGCGGGACAGGGGCCCAAGAGACCCAGTACTTC
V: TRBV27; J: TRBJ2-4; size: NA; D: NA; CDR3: CASSPLAKNIQYF; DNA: TGTGCCAGCAGTCCATTAGCCAAAAACATTCAGTACTTC
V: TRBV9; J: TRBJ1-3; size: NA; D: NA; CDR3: CASSKTGSSGNTIYF; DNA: TGTGCCAGCAGCAAGACCGGGAGCTCTGGAAACACCATATATTTT